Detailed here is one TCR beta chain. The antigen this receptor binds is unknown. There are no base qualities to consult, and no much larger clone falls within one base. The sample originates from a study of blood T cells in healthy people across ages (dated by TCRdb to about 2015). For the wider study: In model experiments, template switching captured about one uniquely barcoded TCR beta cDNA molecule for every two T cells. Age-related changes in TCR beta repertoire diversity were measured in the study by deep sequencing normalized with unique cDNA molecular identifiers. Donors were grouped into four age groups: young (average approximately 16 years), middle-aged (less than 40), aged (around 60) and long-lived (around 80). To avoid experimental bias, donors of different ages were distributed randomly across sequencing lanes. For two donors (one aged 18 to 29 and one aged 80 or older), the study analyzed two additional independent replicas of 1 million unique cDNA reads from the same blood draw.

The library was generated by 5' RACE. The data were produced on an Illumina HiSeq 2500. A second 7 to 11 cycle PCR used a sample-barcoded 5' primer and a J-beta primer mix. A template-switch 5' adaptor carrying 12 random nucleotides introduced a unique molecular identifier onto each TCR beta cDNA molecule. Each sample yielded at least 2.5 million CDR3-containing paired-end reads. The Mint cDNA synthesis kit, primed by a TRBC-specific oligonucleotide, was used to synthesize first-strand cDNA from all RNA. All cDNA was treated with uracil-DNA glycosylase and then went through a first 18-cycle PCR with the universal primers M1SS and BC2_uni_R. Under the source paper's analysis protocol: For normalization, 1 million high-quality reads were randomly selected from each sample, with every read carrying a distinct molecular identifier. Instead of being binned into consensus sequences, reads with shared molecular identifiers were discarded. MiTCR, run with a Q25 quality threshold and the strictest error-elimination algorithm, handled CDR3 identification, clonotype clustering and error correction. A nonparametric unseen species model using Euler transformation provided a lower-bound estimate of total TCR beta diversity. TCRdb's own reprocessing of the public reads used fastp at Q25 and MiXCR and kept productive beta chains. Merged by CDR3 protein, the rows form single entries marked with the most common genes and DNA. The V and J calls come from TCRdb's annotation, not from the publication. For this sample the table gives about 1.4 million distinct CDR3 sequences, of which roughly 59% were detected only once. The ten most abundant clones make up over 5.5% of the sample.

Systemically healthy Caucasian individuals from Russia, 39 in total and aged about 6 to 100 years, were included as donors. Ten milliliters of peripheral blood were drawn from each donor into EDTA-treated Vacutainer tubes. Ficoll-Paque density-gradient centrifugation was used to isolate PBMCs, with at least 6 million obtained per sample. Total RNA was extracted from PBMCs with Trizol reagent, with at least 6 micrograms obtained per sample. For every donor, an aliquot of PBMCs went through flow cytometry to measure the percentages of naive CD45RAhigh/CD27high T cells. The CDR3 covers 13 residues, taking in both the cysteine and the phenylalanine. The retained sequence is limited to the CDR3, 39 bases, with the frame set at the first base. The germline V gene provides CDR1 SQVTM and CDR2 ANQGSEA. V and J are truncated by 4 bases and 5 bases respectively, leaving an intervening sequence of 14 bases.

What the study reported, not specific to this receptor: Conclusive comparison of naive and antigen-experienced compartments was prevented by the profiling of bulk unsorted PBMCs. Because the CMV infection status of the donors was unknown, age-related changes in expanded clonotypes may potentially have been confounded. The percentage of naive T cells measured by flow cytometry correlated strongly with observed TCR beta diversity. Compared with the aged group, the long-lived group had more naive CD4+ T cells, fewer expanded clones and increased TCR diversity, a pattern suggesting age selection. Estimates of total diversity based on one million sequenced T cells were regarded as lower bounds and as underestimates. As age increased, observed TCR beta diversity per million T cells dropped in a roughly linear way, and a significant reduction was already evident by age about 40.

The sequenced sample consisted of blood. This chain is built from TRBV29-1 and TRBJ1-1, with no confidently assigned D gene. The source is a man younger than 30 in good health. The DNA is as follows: TGCAGCGTTGGCGACACCTCGGGGACTGAAGCTTTCTTT. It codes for CSVGDTSGTEAFF.